One and the same sample provided the 32 T cell receptor beta chains below, sequenced in a study of shared clonotypes between healthy human individuals. The repertoire was sequenced with immunoSEQ multiplex PCR; TCRdb's copy has only in-frame clones and lacks some. The sample includes over a million clones, roughly 74% of them seen just once. The specimen was memory CD4+ T cells from PBMCs. The subset denotes: CD45RA-negative fraction. The origin of the receptors is a man aged 18 to 29 in good health. Some clones in this sample may be carry-over from other donors' samples.

The rearrangement uses TRBV11-2 and TRBJ2-5; TRBD2 agrees at 7 bases. The CDR3 contains 15 residues. J lost 5 bases, V lost 1 base, and 7 bases had no gene match. The germline V gene encodes CDR1 SGHAT and CDR2 FQNNGV. The DNA for the CDR3 is TGTGCCAGCAGCTTAGTGGCTCCCGGGAGGGAGACCCAGTACTTC. Encoded protein: CASSLVAPGRETQYF.

The CDR3, as DNA: TGTGCCAGCAGCCAGTTAAACAGGGACTACGAGCAGTACTTC. Translating it yields CASSQLNRDYEQYF. The gene calls are TRBV14 and TRBJ2-7; a weak D match, TRBD1 (6 bases). Germline V gene data show CDR1 as SGHDN and CDR2 as FVKESK. V lost 3 bases and J lost 3, with 12 bases in between. The CDR3 contains 14 residues.

Ten or more counts support this clone. This same CDR3 is encoded by further DNA sequences in the sample. The V gene is TRBV4-2, the J gene TRBJ2-1; D ambiguous. The CDR3 covers 13 residues. Germline V gives CDR1 LGHNA, CDR2 YNFKEQ. V lost 8 bases and J 6 bases, leaving 14 bases between the germline ends. The CDR3 sequence: CASSSGPSNEQFF. The CDR3 coding sequence is TGTGCCAGCTCTTCCGGGCCGAGCAATGAGCAGTTCTTC.

This chain uses TRBV18 with TRBJ2-1; D not certain. The V gene lost 3 bases and the J gene lost 4 bases, with 10 bases spanning the gap. CDR1 is KGHSH and CDR2 is LQKENI in the germline V gene. The CDR3 is 14 amino acids. Here the CDR3 reads CASSPIAVYNEQFF. For the CDR3, the DNA is TGTGCCAGCTCACCGATCGCTGTGTACAATGAGCAGTTCTTC. Drawing the rest from reference TRBV18 and TRBJ2-1, the complete variable domain is NAGVMQNPRHLVRRRGQEARLRCSPMKGHSHVYWYRQLPEEGLKFMVYLQKENIIDESGMPKERFSAEFPKEGPSILRIQQVVRGDSAAYFCASSPIAVYNEQFFGPGTRLTVL.

The V and J genes are TRBV20-1 and TRBJ2-7; TRBD1 is a possible D gene (6 bases). Germline values: CDR1 DFQATT, CDR2 SNEGSKA (reference sequence). The CDR3 has 11 residues. V was cut by 5 bases and J by 7 bases, with 12 bases left in between. CDR3 coding DNA: TGCAGTGCTTTACCCCAGGGGGAGCAGTACTTC. Translated: CSALPQGEQYF.

A few counts support this clone. V is TRBV11-2 and J is TRBJ1-3; D is unclear. The CDR3 consists of 15 residues. Germline V lookup: CDR1 SGHAT, CDR2 FQNNGV. Between the trimmed V and J ends, which lost 5 bases and 2 bases, there was a span of 13 bases. The CDR3 DNA is TGTGCCAGCAGCGCGTCCGTAGTCCCTGGAAACACCATATATTTT. Translation: CASSASVVPGNTIYF.

In its sample, this clone was seen a few times. This chain links TRBV19 with TRBJ1-5; D perhaps matches TRBD1 (6 bases). Trimming removed 2 bases from V and 2 bases from J, with 10 bases in between. Per the germline V gene, CDR1 is LNHDA and CDR2 is SQIVND (reference sequence). The CDR3 is 15 residues long. As DNA, the CDR3 is TGTGCCAGTAGTATAAGACAGGACCGCAATCAGCCCCAGCATTTT. It codes for CASSIRQDRNQPQHF.

This chain uses TRBV15 with TRBJ2-7; no firm D call. The CDR3 loop spans 15 amino acids. CDR1 and CDR2 (germline): LNHNV, YYDKDF (reference sequence). V lost 1 base, J lost 2 bases, and 12 bases lay in between. CDR3 amino acids: CATSRGVLPTYEQYF. In DNA, the CDR3 is TGTGCCACCAGCAGAGGAGTTCTTCCAACCTACGAGCAGTACTTC.

The rearrangement links TRBV30 to TRBJ1-3; TRBD1 matches 8 bases. This CDR3 contains 15 residues. CDR1 is GTSNPN and CDR2 is SVGIG in the germline V gene (reference sequence). V lost 5 bases and J lost 9; bases outside the gene matches: 15. CDR3 sequence (DNA): TGTGCCTGGGGAATCCCCGGGACAGGAGATGTCACCATATATTTT. Its protein product is CAWGIPGTGDVTIYF. Looking up the rest from reference TRBV30 and TRBJ1-3 gives the full variable domain: SQTIHQWPATLVQPVGSPLSLECTVEGTSNPNLYWYRQAAGRGLQLLFYSVGIGQISSEVPQNLSASRPQDRQFILSSKKLLLSDSGFYLCAWGIPGTGDVTIYFGEGSWLTVV.

The V call is TRBV6-6, the J call TRBJ1-1, with 9 bases that match TRBD1. Germline V gives CDR1 MNHNY, CDR2 SVGAGI (reference sequence). The J segment lost 8 bases and the V segment lost 5 bases, leaving 12 bases of the junction unmatched. The CDR3 loop spans 15 amino acids. CDR3 protein: CASSSPDRGPGEAFF. In DNA, the CDR3 is TGTGCCAGCAGTAGCCCGGACAGGGGACCCGGAGAAGCTTTCTTT.

The chain joins TRBV4-1 to TRBJ2-7; D gene ambiguous. V lost 2 bases and J lost 5, with 10 bases in between. Germline CDR1 MGHRA, CDR2 YSYEKL. CDR3 size: 13 residues. CDR3 sequence (DNA): TGCGCCAGCAGCCAAACGGGCATCAACGAGCAGTACTTC. Protein sequence: CASSQTGINEQYF.

There are many counts of this clone. This CDR3 is CASSLGTGPWDTQYF. In nucleotides, the CDR3 is TGTGCCAGCAGCCTAGGGACAGGCCCCTGGGATACGCAGTATTTT. The chain recombines TRBV7-9 with TRBJ2-3; 8 positions match TRBD1. Germline CDR1 SEHNR, CDR2 FQNEAQ (reference sequence). The CDR3 sequence is 15 residues long. Losses at the gene ends were 5 bases for V and 6 bases for J; bases not matched to a gene: 10.

Remarks on this clone: The same CDR3 can be traced to other DNA sequences in this sample. The CDR3 is CASSPTGGMNTEAFF. As DNA, the CDR3 is TGCGCCAGCAGCCCGACGGGGGGGATGAACACTGAAGCTTTCTTT. The chain combines TRBV5-1 with TRBJ1-1, with D perhaps TRBD1 (5 bases). Per germline, CDR1 SGHRS and CDR2 YFSETQ. The CDR3 totals 15 residues. Trimming stripped 4 bases from V and 0 bases from J, with 13 bases between.

The chain carries TRBV7-2 and TRBJ1-3, with TRBD1 matching 7 bases. The CDR3 is 13 amino acids. V lost 5 bases and J lost 4; bases outside the gene matches: 2. CDR1 is SGHTA and CDR2 is FQGNSA in the germline V gene. The CDR3 nucleotides are TGTGCCAGCAGCACGGGACAGGGAAACACCATATATTTT. Protein: CASSTGQGNTIYF. Drawing the rest from reference TRBV7-2 and TRBJ1-3, the complete variable domain is GAGVSQSPSNKVTEKGKDVELRCDPISGHTALYWYRQSLGQGLEFLIYFQGNSAPDKSGLPSDRFSAERTGGSVSTLTIQRTQQEDSAVYLCASSTGQGNTIYFGEGSWLTVV.

This clone was detected only once. The V and J genes are TRBV28 and TRBJ1-5; TRBD1 is a possible D gene (6 bases). Trimming removed 6 bases at V and 3 bases at J, with 12 bases between. The V gene's germline CDR1 is MDHEN and CDR2 SYDVKM. This CDR3 contains 14 residues. The CDR3: CASRHGQYNQPQHF. Here the CDR3 DNA reads TGTGCCAGCAGACACGGACAGTACAATCAGCCCCAGCATTTT.

J is TRBJ1-1 and V is TRBV27, with no clear D. V dropped 3 bases and J dropped 1 base, with 6 bases sitting between them. Germline V gene data show CDR1 as MNHEY and CDR2 as SMNVEV (reference sequence). The CDR3 is 13 residues long. The CDR3 bases are TGTGCCAGCAGTTTTCGCGGGAACACTGAAGCTTTCTTT. This codes for CASSFRGNTEAFF.

The chain uses TRBV11-1 and TRBJ2-4; D is perhaps TRBD2 (5 bases). This CDR3 is built from 16 residues. CDR1 and CDR2 from the germline V gene are SGHAT and FQDESV (reference sequence). V gave up 4 bases and J gave up 1 base, with 14 bases separating them. CDR3 region: CASSSGLRGAKNIQYF. The CDR3, as DNA: TGTGCCAGCAGCTCAGGACTTCGGGGTGCCAAAAACATTCAGTACTTC.

The V and J genes are TRBV6-5 and TRBJ1-5; D remains ambiguous. V was cut by 2 bases and J by 4 bases, with 6 bases left in between. The CDR3 length is 13 residues. In germline, CDR1 is MNHEY, CDR2 SVGAGI. The CDR3 protein is CASSYGRNQPQHF. The CDR3 DNA reads as TGTGCCAGCAGTTACGGCAGGAATCAGCCCCAGCATTTT.

The rearrangement uses TRBV7-2 and TRBJ2-1; D call uncertain. V was cut by 5 bases and J by 7 bases, with 18 bases left in between. The CDR3 has 15 residues. The germline gives CDR1 SGHTA, CDR2 FQGNSA. The CDR3 loop is CASSLSRPLGNEQFF. The DNA of the CDR3 is TGTGCCAGCAGCCTCTCTCGACCCCTGGGGAATGAGCAGTTCTTC.

This clone was seen ten or more times. This specimen includes other DNA sequences encoding the same CDR3. The gene calls are TRBV6-6 and TRBJ2-7, with 8 bases that match TRBD1. V was clipped by 0 bases and J by 4 bases; unmatched bases: 2. Germline CDR1 MNHNY, CDR2 SVGAGI (reference sequence). The CDR3 extends over 14 amino acids. The CDR3 coding sequence is TGTGCCAGCAGTTACTCGCAGGGGGCATACGAGCAGTACTTC. It is translated as CASSYSQGAYEQYF.

Here the CDR3 DNA reads TGTGCCAGCATAGAGCAGGGACAGTCGAACACTGAAGCTTTCTTT. Translated: CASIEQGQSNTEAFF. This chain joins TRBV2 and TRBJ1-1; the match to TRBD1 covers 7 bases. CDR3 length equals 15 residues. V lost 7 bases, J lost 1 base, and 9 bases stayed unmatched. The germline gives CDR1 SNHLY, CDR2 FYNNEI.

With respect to this clone: The sample carries other DNA sequences with the same CDR3. This chain uses TRBV7-2 with TRBJ1-1; D is unclear. Germline V gene lookup returns CDR1 SGHTA and CDR2 FQGNSA. Trimming pared 5 bases from V and 1 base from J, leaving 8 bases between. This CDR3 has 13 amino acids. The CDR3 spells CASSPGGNTEAFF. CDR3 DNA: TGTGCCAGCAGCCCCGGCGGGAACACTGAAGCTTTCTTT.

This clone has more than one count but fewer than ten. The same CDR3 can be traced to other DNA sequences in this sample. V is TRBV7-8 and J is TRBJ1-1; 7 bases agree with TRBD1. V trimming: 4 bases; J trimming: 3 bases; junction bases outside the gene matches: 2. CDR3 length: 13 residues. Germline CDR1 is SGHVS and CDR2 is FQNEAQ. CDR3 in DNA: TGTGCCAGCAGCTGGGACAGAGACACTGAAGCTTTCTTT. It yields the protein CASSWDRDTEAFF.

This clone was seen ten or more times. V usage is TRBV19 and J usage is TRBJ2-5; D is unresolved. CDR3 size: 14 residues. V was pared by 5 bases and J by 7 bases, with 17 bases between. Germline values: CDR1 LNHDA, CDR2 SQIVND (reference sequence). The DNA for the CDR3 is TGTGCCAGTAGTCCCCTAGATGAAGGAGCGACCCAGTACTTC. It translates to CASSPLDEGATQYF.

The CDR3 DNA reads TGTGCCAGCAGCCCCCGGACTAGCGAGGACAATGAGCAGTTCTTC. Encoded protein: CASSPRTSEDNEQFF. V and J are TRBV7-2 and TRBJ2-1, with 9 bases aligning to TRBD2. There are 15 residues in the CDR3. Germline assignment: CDR1 SGHTA and CDR2 FQGNSA. After removal of 5 bases from V and 5 bases from J, the junction contained 7 bases not matched to a gene.

This rearrangement joins TRBV11-2 to TRBJ1-1, with D maybe TRBD1 (6 bases). The V gene's germline CDR1 is SGHAT and CDR2 FQNNGV. With 7 bases removed from V and 2 bases from J, the gap between germline ends came to 14 bases. This CDR3 has 14 residues. The CDR3 reads CASTPATGNTEAFF. The CDR3 nucleotides read TGTGCCAGCACCCCCGCGACAGGTAACACTGAAGCTTTCTTT. Drawing the rest from reference TRBV11-2 and TRBJ1-1, the complete variable domain is EAGVAQSPRYKIIEKRQSVAFWCNPISGHATLYWYQQILGQGPKLLIQFQNNGVVDDSQLPKDRFSAERLKGVDSTLKIQPAKLEDSAVYLCASTPATGNTEAFFGQGTRLTVV.

The J gene is TRBJ2-2, the V gene TRBV5-4, with a possible D match to TRBD2 (5 bases). Deletions cut 4 bases from V and 5 bases from J, with 15 bases between. The CDR3 has 15 residues. Per the germline V gene, CDR1 is SGHNT and CDR2 is YYREEE (reference sequence). This CDR3 is CASSTLGPGTGELFF. In DNA form, the CDR3 reads TGTGCCAGCAGCACACTAGGCCCGGGGACCGGGGAGCTGTTTTTT.

This chain links TRBV7-9 with TRBJ2-1; D ambiguous. CDR1 is SEHNR and CDR2 is FQNEAQ in the germline V gene (reference sequence). V was shortened by 7 bases and J by 8 bases, with 12 bases between the two germline ends. This CDR3 has 12 amino acids. The CDR3 sequence: CASTRGSDEQFF. CDR3 in DNA: TGTGCCAGCACCCGTGGTTCCGATGAGCAGTTCTTC.

The V and J genes are TRBV28 and TRBJ1-5; D uncertain. The CDR3 is 13 residues long. Trimming stripped 6 bases from V and 11 bases from J, with 17 bases between. Germline V gene sequence: CDR1 MDHEN, CDR2 SYDVKM. The CDR3 DNA reads TGTGCCAGCAGGCCCAGTAGCGGTCTGTCCCAGCATTTT. The encoded protein is CASRPSSGLSQHF.

This sequence joins TRBV6-1 and TRBJ2-7; no reliable D call. With 2 bases removed from V and 3 bases from J, the gap between germline ends came to 8 bases. CDR1 and CDR2 from the germline V gene are MNHNS and SASEGT. CDR3 length: 13 amino acids. The CDR3 region has the DNA TGTGCCAGCAGTGAATACCCCTACTACGAGCAGTACTTC. Translation gives CASSEYPYYEQYF.

Of note for this clone: The likely explanation is a read error, given a far larger clone one base away. The genes are TRBV28 and TRBJ1-5; D remains unclear. Trimming removed 2 bases at V and 5 bases at J, with 13 bases between. The length of the CDR3 is 15 residues. CDR1 is MDHEN and CDR2 is SYDVKM in the germline V gene. CDR3 sequence reads: CASSLTILKDQPQHF. The CDR3 region has the DNA TGTGCCAGCAGTTTAACGATCCTAAAGGATCAGCCCCAGCATTTT.

The rearrangement links TRBV6-6 to TRBJ2-2; TRBD1 might be the D (6 bases). The CDR3 runs 15 residues. Germline values: CDR1 MNHNY, CDR2 SVGAGI (reference sequence). V was cut by 6 bases and J by 0 bases, with 11 bases left in between. DNA for the CDR3: TGTGCCAGCAGAAACAGGGCCGCGAACACCGGGGAGCTGTTTTTT. As protein: CASRNRAANTGELFF.